The T cell receptor beta chain described here comes from a study of vaccination and CD4 T cells after COVID-19. Study summary: Drawing of post-COVID samples took place a median about 94 days after diagnosis (range 35 to 161).

As regards this clonotype: Its antigen is not known.

V lost 5 bases and J 7 bases, leaving 17 bases between the germline ends. This CDR3 region has 15 residues. Per the germline V gene, CDR1 is SNHLY and CDR2 is FYNNEI. Once obtained from cultured CD4+ T cells, the DNA was sequenced using the Oncomine TCR Beta short-read assay. Investigators isolated genomic DNA from cultured CD4+ T cells. TCRdb re-called the PCR reads through MiXCR, storing one row per CDR3 protein. Of about 13,000 distinct CDR3 sequences in the sample, 27% were seen once. Treatment of the sample: roughly 11-day PBMC culture with coronavirus spike peptide pools or control peptides (ViraFEST assay).

This material consisted of CD4+ T cells from blood, cultured in vitro, taken before SARS-CoV-2 vaccination. The TCR comes from a human donor who received a COVID-19 vaccine. The chain links TRBV2 to TRBJ1-4; D ambiguous. CDR3 sequence reads: CASSFSPSGSEKLFF. CDR3 in DNA: TGTGCCAGCAGTTTTTCCCCCTCAGGTAGTGAAAAACTGTTTTTT.